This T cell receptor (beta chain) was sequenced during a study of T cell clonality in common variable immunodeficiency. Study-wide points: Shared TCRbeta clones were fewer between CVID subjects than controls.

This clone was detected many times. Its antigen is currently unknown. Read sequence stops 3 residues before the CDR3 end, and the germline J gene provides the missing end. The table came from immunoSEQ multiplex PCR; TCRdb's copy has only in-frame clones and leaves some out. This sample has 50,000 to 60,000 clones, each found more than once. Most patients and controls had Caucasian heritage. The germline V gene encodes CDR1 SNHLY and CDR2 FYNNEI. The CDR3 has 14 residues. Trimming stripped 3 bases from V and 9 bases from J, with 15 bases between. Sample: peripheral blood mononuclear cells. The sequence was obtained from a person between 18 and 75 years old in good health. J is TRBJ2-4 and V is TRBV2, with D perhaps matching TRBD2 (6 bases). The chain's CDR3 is CASSERDFFLIQYF. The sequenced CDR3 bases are TGTGCCAGCAGTGAGCGGGACTTCTTTCTCATT.